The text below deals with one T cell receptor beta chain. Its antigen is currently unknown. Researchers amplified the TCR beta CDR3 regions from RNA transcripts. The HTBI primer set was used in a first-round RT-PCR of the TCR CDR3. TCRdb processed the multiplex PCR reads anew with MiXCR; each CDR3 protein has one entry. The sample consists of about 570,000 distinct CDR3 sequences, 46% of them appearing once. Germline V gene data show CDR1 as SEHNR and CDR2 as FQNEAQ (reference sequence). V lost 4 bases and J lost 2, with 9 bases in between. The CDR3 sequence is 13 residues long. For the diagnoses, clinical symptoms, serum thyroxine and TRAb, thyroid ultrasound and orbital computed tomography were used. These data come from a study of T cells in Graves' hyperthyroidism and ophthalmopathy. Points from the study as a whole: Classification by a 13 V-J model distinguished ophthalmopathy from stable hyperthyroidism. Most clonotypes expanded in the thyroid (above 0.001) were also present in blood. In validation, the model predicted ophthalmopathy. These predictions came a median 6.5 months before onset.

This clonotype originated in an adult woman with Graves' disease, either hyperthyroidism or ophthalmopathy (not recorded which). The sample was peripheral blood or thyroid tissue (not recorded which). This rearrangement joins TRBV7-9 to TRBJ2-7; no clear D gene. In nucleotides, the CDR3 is TGTGCCAGCAGCTCACTCCCGACCTACGAGCAGTACTTC. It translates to CASSSLPTYEQYF.